The source of this TCR beta chain is a study of T-cell reconstitution after alpha-beta-depleted transplantation in children. Looked up from germline, CDR1 is SGHAT and CDR2 is FQDESV (reference sequence). The CDR3 is 21 residues long. This clonotype was recorded at least ten times. One end of the junction is discordant with germline, which a read error may explain. Researchers prepared the TCRbeta library using unique molecular identifiers, the study reports. One entry per CDR3 protein results from TCRdb running MiXCR on the PCR reads. The table records 90,000 to 95,000 distinct CDR3 sequences, more than 9% of them present only once.

V gene TRBV11-1 combines with J gene TRBJ2-1, with 15 bases matching TRBD2. The sequence derives from a human donor who donated a stem cell graft to a child with inherited bone marrow failure. The sequencing used PBMCs from the stem cell graft donor, collected from the stem cell graft. The CDR3 DNA follows: TGTTCCAGCAGCACATCCCGGCGGGGACTAGCGGGAGGACTCTCCTACAATGAGCAGTTCTTC. It translates to CSSSTSRRGLAGGLSYNEQFF.